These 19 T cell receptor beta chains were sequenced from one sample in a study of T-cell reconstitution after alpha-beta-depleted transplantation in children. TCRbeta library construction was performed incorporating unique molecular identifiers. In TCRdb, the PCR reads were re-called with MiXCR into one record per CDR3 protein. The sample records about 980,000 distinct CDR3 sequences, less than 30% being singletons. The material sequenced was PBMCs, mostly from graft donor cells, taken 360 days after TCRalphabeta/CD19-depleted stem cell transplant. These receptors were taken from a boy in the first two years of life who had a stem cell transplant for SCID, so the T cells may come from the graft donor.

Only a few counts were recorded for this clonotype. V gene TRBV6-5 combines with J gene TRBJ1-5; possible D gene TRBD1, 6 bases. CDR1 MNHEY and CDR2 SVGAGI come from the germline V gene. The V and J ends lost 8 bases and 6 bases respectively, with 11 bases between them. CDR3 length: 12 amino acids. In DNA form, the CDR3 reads TGTGCCAGCGGTAGGGGGGCTCAGCCCCAGCATTTT. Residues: CASGRGAQPQHF.

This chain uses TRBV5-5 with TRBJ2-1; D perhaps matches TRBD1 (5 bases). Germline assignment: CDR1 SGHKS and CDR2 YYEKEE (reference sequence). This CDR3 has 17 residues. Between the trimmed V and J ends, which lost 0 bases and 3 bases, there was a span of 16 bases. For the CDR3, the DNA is TGTGCCAGCAGCTTGGGTCGGACACCTGATATCTACAATGAGCAGTTCTTC. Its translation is CASSLGRTPDIYNEQFF.

CDR3 nucleotides: TGTGCCAGCAGACGTACAGGGATTACTAATGAAAAACTGTTTTTT. This codes for CASRRTGITNEKLFF. This sequence joins TRBV7-9 and TRBJ1-4; D might be TRBD1 (6 bases). Germline CDR1 is SEHNR and CDR2 is FQNEAQ (reference sequence). V lost 6 bases and J lost 2, with 13 bases in between. The CDR3 covers 15 residues.

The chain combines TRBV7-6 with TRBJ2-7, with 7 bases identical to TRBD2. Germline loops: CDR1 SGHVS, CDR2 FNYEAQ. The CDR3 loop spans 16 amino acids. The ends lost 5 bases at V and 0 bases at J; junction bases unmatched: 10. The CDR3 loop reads CASSLRIAGASYEQYF. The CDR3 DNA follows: TGTGCCAGCAGCCTTCGTATAGCGGGTGCCTCCTACGAGCAGTACTTC.

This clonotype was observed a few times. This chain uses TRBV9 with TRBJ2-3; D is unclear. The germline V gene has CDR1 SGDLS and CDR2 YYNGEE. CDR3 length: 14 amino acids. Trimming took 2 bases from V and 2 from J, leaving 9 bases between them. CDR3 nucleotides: TGTGCCAGCAGCGTGGACCCTTACACAGATACGCAGTATTTT. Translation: CASSVDPYTDTQYF.

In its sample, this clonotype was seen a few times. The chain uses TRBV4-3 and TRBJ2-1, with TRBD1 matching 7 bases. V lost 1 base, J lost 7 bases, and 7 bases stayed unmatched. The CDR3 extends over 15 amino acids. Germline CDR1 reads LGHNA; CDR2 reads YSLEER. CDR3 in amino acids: CASSQVGRGWNEQFF. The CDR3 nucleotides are TGCGCCAGCAGCCAAGTCGGCAGGGGGTGGAATGAGCAGTTCTTC.

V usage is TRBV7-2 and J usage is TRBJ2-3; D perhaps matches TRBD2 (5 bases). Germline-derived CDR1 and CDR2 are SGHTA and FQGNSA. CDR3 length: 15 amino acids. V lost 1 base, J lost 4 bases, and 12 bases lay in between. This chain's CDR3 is CASSLVGIVPDTQYF. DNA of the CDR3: TGTGCCAGCAGCTTAGTCGGGATAGTCCCAGATACGCAGTATTTT. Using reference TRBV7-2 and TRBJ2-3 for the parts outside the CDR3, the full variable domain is GAGVSQSPSNKVTEKGKDVELRCDPISGHTALYWYRQSLGQGLEFLIYFQGNSAPDKSGLPSDRFSAERTGGSVSTLTIQRTQQEDSAVYLCASSLVGIVPDTQYFGPGTRLTVL.

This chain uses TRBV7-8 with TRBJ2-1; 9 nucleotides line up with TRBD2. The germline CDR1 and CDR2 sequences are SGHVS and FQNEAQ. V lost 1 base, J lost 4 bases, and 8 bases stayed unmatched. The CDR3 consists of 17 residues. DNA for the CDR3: TGTGCCAGCAGCTTAGGGAGGGGACTAGCTTTTTACAATGAGCAGTTCTTC. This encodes CASSLGRGLAFYNEQFF.

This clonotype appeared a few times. The CDR3 reads CASSYSRPPLSTEAFF. The CDR3, as DNA: TGTGCCAGCAGTTACTCGCGGCCGCCCCTATCCACTGAAGCTTTCTTT. V is TRBV6-5 and J is TRBJ1-1; D remains unclear. CDR1 is MNHEY and CDR2 is SVGAGI in the germline V gene. The CDR3 covers 16 residues. Deletions cut 0 bases from V and 4 bases from J, with 15 bases between.

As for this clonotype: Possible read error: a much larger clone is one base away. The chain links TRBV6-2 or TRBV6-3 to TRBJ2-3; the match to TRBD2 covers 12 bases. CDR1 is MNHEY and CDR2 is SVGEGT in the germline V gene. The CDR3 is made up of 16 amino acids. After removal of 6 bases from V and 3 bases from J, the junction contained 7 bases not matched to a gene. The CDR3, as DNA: TGTGCCAGCAGCCGAGGACTAGCGGGGACAACAGATACGCAGTATTTT. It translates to CASSRGLAGTTDTQYF.

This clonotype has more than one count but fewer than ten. The CDR3 protein is CASRTGQGSNQPQHF. The CDR3 nucleotides are TGTGCCAGCAGAACAGGACAGGGGAGCAATCAGCCCCAGCATTTT. The chain uses TRBV12-3 or TRBV12-4 and TRBJ1-5; 9 positions agree with TRBD1. V shed 6 bases and J 1 base; nucleotides not matched to a gene: 4. The CDR3 length is 15 residues.

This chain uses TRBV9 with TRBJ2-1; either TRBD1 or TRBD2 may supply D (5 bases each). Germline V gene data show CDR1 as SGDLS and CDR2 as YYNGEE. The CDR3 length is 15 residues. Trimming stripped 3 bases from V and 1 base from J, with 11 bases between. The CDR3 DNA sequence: TGTGCCAGCAGCGCCGGGACCGAATCCTACAATGAGCAGTTCTTC. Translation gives CASSAGTESYNEQFF.

CDR3 sequence reads: CSVKDRAYNEQFF. CDR3 nucleotide sequence: TGCAGCGTCAAGGACAGGGCCTACAATGAGCAGTTCTTC. The chain has TRBV29-1 and TRBJ2-1; 8 nucleotides agree with TRBD1. CDR1 is SQVTM and CDR2 is ANQGSEA in the germline V gene. V shed 6 bases and J 2 bases; nucleotides not matched to a gene: 3. The CDR3 has 13 residues.

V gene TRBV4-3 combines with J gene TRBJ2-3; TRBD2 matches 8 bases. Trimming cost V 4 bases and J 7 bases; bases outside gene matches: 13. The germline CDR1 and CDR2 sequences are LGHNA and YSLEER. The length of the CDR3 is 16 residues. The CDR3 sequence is CASSPDQAGGRNTQYF. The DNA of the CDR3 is TGCGCCAGCAGCCCCGACCAGGCGGGGGGCAGGAATACGCAGTATTTT.

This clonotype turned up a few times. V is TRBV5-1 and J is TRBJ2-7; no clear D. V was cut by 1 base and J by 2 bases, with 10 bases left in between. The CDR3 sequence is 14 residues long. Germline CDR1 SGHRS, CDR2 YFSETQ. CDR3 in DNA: TGCGCCAGCAGCTTGAATAGTGCCGCCTACGAGCAGTACTTC. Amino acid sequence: CASSLNSAAYEQYF.

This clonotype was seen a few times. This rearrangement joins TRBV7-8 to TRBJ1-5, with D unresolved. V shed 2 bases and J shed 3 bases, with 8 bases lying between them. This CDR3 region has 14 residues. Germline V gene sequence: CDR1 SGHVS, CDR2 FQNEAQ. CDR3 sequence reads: CASSLNEDNQPQHF. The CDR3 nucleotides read TGTGCCAGCAGCTTAAACGAGGACAATCAGCCCCAGCATTTT.

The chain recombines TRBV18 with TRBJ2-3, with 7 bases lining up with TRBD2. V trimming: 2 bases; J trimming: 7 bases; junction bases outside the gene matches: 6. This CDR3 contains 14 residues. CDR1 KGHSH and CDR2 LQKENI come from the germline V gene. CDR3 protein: CASSPAGERNTQYF. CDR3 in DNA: TGTGCCAGCTCACCAGCGGGGGAGCGGAATACGCAGTATTTT.

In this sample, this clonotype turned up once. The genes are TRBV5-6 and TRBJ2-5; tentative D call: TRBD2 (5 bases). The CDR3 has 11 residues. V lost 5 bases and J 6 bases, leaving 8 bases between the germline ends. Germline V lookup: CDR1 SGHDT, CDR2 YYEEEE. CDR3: CASSREKTQYF. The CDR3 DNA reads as TGTGCCAGCAGTAGGGAGAAGACCCAGTACTTC.

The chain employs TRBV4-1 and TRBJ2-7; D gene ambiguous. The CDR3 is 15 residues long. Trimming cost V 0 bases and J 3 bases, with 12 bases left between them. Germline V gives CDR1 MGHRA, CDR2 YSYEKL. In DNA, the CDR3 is TGCGCCAGCAGCCAAGACGGTAGAATTGGCTACGAGCAGTACTTC. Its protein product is CASSQDGRIGYEQYF.